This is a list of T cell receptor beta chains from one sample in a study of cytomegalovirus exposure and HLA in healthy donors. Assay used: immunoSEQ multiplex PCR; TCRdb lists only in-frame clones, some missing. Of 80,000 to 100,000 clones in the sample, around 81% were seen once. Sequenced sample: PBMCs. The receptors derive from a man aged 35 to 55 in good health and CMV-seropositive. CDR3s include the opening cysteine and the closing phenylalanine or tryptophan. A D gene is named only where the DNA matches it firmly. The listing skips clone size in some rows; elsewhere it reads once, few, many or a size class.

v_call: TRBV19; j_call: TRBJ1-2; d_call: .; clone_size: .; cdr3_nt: TGTGCCAGTAGTATAGCAGGGGCGCACTATGGCTACACCTTC; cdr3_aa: CASSIAGAHYGYTF
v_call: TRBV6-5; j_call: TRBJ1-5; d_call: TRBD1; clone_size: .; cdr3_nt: TGTGCCAGCAGTTTTCGACAGGGGGATGGTCCCCAGCATTTT; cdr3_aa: CASSFRQGDGPQHF
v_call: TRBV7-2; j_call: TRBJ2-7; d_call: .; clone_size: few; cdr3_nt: TGTGCCAGCAGCCCCCTCCAAGGGGTCTACTCCTACGAGCAGTACTTC; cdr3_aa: CASSPLQGVYSYEQYF
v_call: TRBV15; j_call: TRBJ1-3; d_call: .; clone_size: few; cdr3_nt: TGTGCCACCAGCCCCGCGGGGGCTTTCTCTGGAAACACCATATATTTT; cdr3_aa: CATSPAGAFSGNTIYF
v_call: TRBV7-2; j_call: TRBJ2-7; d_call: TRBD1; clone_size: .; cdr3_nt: TGTGCCAGCAGCCCGGGGACAGGGGGGGGGTACGAGCAGTACTTC; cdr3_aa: CASSPGTGGGYEQYF
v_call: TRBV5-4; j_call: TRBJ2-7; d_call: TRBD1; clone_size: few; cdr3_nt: TGTGCCAGCAGCCTCCACCCGGGACAGGCCGACGAGCAGTACTTC; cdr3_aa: CASSLHPGQADEQYF
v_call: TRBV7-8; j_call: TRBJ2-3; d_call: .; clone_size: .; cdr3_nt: TGTGCCAGCAGCCCCGGCGGGAGCACAGATACGCAGTATTTT; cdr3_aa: CASSPGGSTDTQYF
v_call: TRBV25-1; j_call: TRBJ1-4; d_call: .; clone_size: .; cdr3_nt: TGTGCCAGCAGTGAACCTGACATCCCGAATGAAAAACTGTTTTTT; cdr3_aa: CASSEPDIPNEKLFF
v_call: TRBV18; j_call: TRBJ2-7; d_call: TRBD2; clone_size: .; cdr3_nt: TGTGCCAGCTGCATCGCGGGGGGCGGGGAGCAGTACTTC; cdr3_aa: CASCIAGGGEQYF
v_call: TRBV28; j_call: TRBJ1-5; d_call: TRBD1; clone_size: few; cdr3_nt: TGTGCCAGCATCCCAGGGGGGAGCAATCAGCCCCAGCATTTT; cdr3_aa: CASIPGGSNQPQHF
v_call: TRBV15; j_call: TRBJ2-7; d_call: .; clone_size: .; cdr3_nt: TGTGCCACCAGCGAGTTTCCTGGAAACGAGCGGTACTTC; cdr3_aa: CATSEFPGNERYF
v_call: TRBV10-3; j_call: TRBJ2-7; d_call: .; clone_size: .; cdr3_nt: TGTGCCATCAGTGAAGGGGGGGGAACCTACGAGCAGTACTTC; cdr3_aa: CAISEGGGTYEQYF
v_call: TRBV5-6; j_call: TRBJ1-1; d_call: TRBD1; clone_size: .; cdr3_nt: TGTGCCAGCAGCGGGACAGGGCCGAACACTGAAGCTTTCTTT; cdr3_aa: CASSGTGPNTEAFF
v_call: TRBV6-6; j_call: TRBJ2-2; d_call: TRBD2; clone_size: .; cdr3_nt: TGTGCCAGCAGTTCCCCACTAGCGAGGAGCTCCGGGGAGCTGTTTTTT; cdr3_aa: CASSSPLARSSGELFF
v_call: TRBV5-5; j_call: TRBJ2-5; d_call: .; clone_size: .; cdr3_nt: TGTGCCAGCAGCTTGTCAATCTCGACAGGCCAAGAGACCCAGTACTTC; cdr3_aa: CASSLSISTGQETQYF